This TCR beta chain was sequenced in a study of blood T cell repertoires in COVID-19. The CDR3 has 18 amino acids. Looked up from germline, CDR1 is LGHDT and CDR2 is YNNKEL (reference sequence). Germline trimming cut 1 base from V and 1 base from J; bases unmatched to any gene: 11. Authors' methods: It was from reference gene primer amplification that nucleated cell counts were estimated. Only in-frame clones appear in the TCRdb table, and some are missing; sequencing was by immunoSEQ multiplex PCR. The V and J calls and clone size come from that table; D and trimming were worked out from the DNA. The table lists 150,000 to 200,000 clones, around 83% of them singletons.

The sequenced sample was peripheral blood. This sequence originates from a woman aged 70-85 years with COVID-19, enrolled during active disease. The V call is TRBV3-1 (or the pseudogene TRBV3-2), the J call TRBJ2-3, with 7 bases that match TRBD1. The CDR3 sequence is CASSQGGGQAHRTDTQYF. The CDR3 DNA reads TGTGCCAGCAGCCAAGGAGGGGGCCAGGCCCACCGCACAGATACGCAGTATTTT.